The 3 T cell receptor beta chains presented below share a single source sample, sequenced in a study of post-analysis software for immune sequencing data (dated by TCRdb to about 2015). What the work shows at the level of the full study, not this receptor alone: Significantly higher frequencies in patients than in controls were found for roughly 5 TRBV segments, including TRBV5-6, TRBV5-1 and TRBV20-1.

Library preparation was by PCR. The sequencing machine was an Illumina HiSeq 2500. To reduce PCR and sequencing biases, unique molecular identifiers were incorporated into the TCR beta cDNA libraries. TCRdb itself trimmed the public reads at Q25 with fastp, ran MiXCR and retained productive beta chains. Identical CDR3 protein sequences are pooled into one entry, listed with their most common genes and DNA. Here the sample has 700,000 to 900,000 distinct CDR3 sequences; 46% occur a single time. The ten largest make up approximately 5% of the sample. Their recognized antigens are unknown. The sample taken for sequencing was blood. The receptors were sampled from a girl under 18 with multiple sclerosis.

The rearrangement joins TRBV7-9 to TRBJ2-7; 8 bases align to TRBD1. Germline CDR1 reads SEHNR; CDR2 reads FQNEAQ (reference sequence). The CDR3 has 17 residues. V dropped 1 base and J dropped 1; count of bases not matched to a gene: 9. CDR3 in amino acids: CASSLVLGTGGSYEQYF. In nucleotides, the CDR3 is TGTGCCAGCAGCTTAGTACTAGGGACAGGCGGATCCTACGAGCAGTACTTC.

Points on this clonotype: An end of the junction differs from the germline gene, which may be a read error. As DNA, the CDR3 is TGTGCCAACTCACCACCCGGGACAGGGACCATCTATGGCTACACCTTC. This encodes CANSPPGTGTIYGYTF. J is TRBJ1-2 and V is TRBV18; 9 positions agree with TRBD1. CDR1 KGHSH and CDR2 LQKENI come from the germline V gene. The CDR3 is 16 residues long.

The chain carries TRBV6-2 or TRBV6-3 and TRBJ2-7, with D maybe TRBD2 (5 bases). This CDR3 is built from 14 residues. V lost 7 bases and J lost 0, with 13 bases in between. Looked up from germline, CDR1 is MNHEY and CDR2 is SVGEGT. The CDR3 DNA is TGTGCCAGCAACAAGAGGGATTTCTCCTACGAGCAGTACTTC. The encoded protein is CASNKRDFSYEQYF.